This TCR beta chain was sequenced in a study of technical replicates of blood from a handful of donors. Trimming removed 5 bases from V and 7 bases from J; junction bases left unmatched: 5. The CDR3 extends over 14 amino acids. Germline CDR1 is MRHNA and CDR2 is SNTAGT. Produced via immunoSEQ multiplex PCR; TCRdb's table is partial and in-frame only. The data show roughly 59,000 clones, approximately 86% seen once. This receptor was identified in a human donor in good health. Some clones in this sample may be carry-over from other donors' samples. The rearrangement joins TRBV6-4 to TRBJ1-2, with 12 bases fitting TRBD1. The sample consisted of PBMCs. This CDR3 reads CASSPGTGGFGYTF. The DNA of the CDR3 is TGTGCCAGCAGTCCCGGGACAGGGGGCTTTGGCTACACCTTC.